These 3 T cell receptor beta chains came from one sample sequenced in a study of blood T cell repertoires in COVID-19. Some clones are missing from TCRdb's copy, which holds only in-frame ones; the method was immunoSEQ multiplex PCR. The data show fewer than 200,000 clones, roughly 80% seen once. The sequencing input was peripheral blood. The origin of the receptors is a man between 65 and 85 years old with acute or convalescent COVID-19.

The J gene is TRBJ2-1, the V gene TRBV11-3, with 16 bases matching TRBD2. This CDR3 spans 17 amino acids. After removal of 2 bases from V and 7 bases from J, the junction contained 5 bases not matched to a gene. Germline V gene data show CDR1 as SGHNT and CDR2 as YENEEA. The CDR3 sequence: CASSLRGTSGGVNEQFF. CDR3 nucleotides: TGTGCCAGCAGCTTACGCGGGACTAGCGGGGGGGTTAATGAGCAGTTCTTC.

This chain uses TRBV27 with TRBJ2-1, with 9 nucleotides matching TRBD2. This CDR3 is 16 amino acids long. Germline assignment: CDR1 MNHEY and CDR2 SMNVEV (reference sequence). Germline trimming cut 2 bases from V and 10 bases from J; bases unmatched to any gene: 12. This chain's CDR3 is CASSLIAGGGTGEQFF. The CDR3 DNA reads as TGTGCCAGCAGTTTAATTGCGGGAGGGGGGACGGGGGAGCAGTTCTTC.

The rearrangement uses TRBV7-3 and TRBJ2-3; 8 nucleotides align to TRBD2. Germline V gives CDR1 SGHTA, CDR2 FQGTGA. Trimming took 2 bases from V and 2 from J; bases not matched to a gene: 6. CDR3 length equals 16 residues. CDR3 DNA sequence: TGTGCCAGCAGCTTACGTCAGCGGGAGACCACAGATACGCAGTATTTT. As protein: CASSLRQRETTDTQYF.